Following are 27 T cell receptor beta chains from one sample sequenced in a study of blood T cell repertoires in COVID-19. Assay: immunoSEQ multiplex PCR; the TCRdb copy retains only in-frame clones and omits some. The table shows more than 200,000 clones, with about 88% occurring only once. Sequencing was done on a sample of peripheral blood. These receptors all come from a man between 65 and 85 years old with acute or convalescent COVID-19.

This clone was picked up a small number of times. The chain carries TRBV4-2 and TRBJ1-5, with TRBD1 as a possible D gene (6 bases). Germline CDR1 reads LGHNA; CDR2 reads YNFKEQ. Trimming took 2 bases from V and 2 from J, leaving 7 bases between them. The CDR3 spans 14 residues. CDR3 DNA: TGTGCCAGCAGCCAACACAGGGGCAATCAGCCCCAGCATTTT. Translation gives CASSQHRGNQPQHF.

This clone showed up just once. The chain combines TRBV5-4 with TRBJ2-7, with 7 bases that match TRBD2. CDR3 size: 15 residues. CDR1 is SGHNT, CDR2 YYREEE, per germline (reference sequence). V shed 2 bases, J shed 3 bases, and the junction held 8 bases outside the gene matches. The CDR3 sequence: CASSFSGRMYYEQYF. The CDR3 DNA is TGTGCCAGCAGCTTCTCCGGGAGGATGTACTACGAGCAGTACTTC.

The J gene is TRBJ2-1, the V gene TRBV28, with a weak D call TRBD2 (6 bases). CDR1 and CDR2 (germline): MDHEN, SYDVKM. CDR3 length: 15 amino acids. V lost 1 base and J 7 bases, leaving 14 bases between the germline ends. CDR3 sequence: CASSLFGGGINEQFF. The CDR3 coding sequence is TGTGCCAGCAGTTTATTTGGGGGAGGAATTAATGAGCAGTTCTTC.

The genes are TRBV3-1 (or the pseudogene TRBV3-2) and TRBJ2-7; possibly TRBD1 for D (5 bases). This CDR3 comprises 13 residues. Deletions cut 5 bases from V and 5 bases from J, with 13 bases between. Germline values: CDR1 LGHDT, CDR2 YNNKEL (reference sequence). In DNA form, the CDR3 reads TGTGCCAGCAGCACGCAGGGTAGCCACGAGCAGTACTTC. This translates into CASSTQGSHEQYF.

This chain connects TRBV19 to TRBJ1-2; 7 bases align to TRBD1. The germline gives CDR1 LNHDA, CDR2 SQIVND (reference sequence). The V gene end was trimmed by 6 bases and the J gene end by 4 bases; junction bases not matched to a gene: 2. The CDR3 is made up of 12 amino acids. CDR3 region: CASSGQVYGYTF. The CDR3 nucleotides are TGTGCCAGTAGCGGACAGGTCTATGGCTACACCTTC.

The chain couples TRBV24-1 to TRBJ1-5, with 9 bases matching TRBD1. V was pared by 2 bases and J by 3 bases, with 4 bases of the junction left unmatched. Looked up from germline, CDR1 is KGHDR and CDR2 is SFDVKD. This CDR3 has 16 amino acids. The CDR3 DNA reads TGTGCCACCAGTGATTCCCGGACAGGGGACAATCAGCCCCAGCATTTT. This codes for CATSDSRTGDNQPQHF.

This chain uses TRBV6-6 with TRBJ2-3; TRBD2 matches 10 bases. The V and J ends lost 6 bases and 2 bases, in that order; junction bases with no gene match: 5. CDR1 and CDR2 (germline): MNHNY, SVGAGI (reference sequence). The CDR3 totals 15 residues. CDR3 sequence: CASRKGLAVTDTQYF. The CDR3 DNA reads TGTGCCAGCAGAAAAGGACTAGCGGTCACAGATACGCAGTATTTT.

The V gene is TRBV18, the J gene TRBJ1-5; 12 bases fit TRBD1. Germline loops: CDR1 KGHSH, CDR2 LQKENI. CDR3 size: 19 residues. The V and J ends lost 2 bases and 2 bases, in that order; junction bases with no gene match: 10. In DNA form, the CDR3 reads TGTGCCAGCTCACCAGCTGGGACAGGGGGCACTTTACGCAATCAGCCCCAGCATTTT. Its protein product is CASSPAGTGGTLRNQPQHF.

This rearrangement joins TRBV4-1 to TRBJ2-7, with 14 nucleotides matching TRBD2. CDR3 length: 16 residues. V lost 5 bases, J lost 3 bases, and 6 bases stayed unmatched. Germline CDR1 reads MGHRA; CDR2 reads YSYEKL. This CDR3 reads CASSEFGTSGSYEQYF. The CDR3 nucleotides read TGCGCCAGCAGCGAATTCGGGACTAGCGGGAGCTACGAGCAGTACTTC.

This CDR3 is CASTRTGPEQYF. CDR3 nucleotide sequence: TGTGCCAGCACCAGGACAGGCCCCGAGCAGTACTTC. The J gene is TRBJ2-7, the V gene TRBV6-5; TRBD1 agrees at 7 bases. This CDR3 is 12 amino acids long. V lost 7 bases to trimming and J lost 6 bases; unmatched junction nucleotides: 6. Germline V CDR1 and CDR2: MNHEY, SVGAGI.

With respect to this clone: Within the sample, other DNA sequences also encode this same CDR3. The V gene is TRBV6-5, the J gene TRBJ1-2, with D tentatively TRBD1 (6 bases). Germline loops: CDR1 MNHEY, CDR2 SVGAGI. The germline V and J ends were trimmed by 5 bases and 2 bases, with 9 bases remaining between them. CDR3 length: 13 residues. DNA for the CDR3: TGTGCCAGCAGTAGACAGGCGAACTATGGCTACACCTTC. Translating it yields CASSRQANYGYTF.

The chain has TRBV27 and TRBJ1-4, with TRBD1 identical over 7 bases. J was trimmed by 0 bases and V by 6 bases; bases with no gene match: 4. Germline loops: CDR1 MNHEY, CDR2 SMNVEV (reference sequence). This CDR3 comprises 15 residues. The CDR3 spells CASSGTVATNEKLFF. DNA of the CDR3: TGTGCCAGCAGCGGGACAGTTGCAACTAATGAAAAACTGTTTTTT.

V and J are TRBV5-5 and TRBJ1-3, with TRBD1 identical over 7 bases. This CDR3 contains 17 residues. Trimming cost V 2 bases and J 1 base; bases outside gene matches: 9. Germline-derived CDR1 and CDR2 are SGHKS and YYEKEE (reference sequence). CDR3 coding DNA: TGTGCCAGCAGCTTAGCCACAGGGGTATCGTCTGGAAACACCATATATTTT. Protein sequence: CASSLATGVSSGNTIYF.

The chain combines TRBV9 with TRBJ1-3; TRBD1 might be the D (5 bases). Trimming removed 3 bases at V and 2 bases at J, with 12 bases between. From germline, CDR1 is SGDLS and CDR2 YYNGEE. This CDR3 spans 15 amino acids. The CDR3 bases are TGTGCCAGCAGCGCCGACAGTTCTACTGGAAACACCATATATTTT. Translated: CASSADSSTGNTIYF.

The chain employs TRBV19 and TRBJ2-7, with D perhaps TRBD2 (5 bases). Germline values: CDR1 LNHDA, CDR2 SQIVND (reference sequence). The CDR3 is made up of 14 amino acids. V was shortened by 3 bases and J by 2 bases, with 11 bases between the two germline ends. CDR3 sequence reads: CASSIGSGPYEQYF. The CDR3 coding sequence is TGTGCCAGTAGTATTGGGAGCGGCCCCTACGAGCAGTACTTC. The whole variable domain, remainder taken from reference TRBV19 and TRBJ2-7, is DGGITQSPKYLFRKEGQNVTLSCEQNLNHDAMYWYRQDPGQGLRLIYYSQIVNDFQKGDIAEGYSVSREKKESFPLTVTSAQKNPTAFYLCASSIGSGPYEQYFGPGTRLTVT.

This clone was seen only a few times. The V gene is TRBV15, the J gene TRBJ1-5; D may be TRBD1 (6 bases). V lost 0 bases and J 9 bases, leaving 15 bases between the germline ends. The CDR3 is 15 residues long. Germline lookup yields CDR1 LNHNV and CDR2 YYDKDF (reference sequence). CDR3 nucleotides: TGTGCCACCAGCAGAGAGTCGGCAGGGGAGAGGCCCCAGCATTTT. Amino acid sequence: CATSRESAGERPQHF. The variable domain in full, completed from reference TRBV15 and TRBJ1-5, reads DAMVIQNPRYQVTQFGKPVTLSCSQTLNHNVMYWYQQKSSQAPKLLFHYYDKDFNNEADTPDNFQSRRPNTSFCFLDIRSPGLGDTAMYLCATSRESAGERPQHFGDGTRLSIL.

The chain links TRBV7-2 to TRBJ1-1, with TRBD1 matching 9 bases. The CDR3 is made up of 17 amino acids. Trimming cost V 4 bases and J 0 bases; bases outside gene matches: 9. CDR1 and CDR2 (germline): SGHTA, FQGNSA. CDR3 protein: CASSSRTGQGVNTEAFF. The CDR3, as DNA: TGTGCCAGCAGCTCCCGAACGGGACAGGGCGTGAACACTGAAGCTTTCTTT. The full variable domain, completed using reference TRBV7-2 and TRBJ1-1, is GAGVSQSPSNKVTEKGKDVELRCDPISGHTALYWYRQSLGQGLEFLIYFQGNSAPDKSGLPSDRFSAERTGGSVSTLTIQRTQQEDSAVYLCASSSRTGQGVNTEAFFGQGTRLTVV.

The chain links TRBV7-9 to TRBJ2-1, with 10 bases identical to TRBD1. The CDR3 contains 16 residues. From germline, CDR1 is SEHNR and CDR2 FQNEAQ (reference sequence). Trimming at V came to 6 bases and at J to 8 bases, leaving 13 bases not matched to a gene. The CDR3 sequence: CASSPTGTGDYHEQFF. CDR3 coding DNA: TGTGCCAGCAGTCCAACGGGGACAGGGGATTACCATGAGCAGTTCTTC.

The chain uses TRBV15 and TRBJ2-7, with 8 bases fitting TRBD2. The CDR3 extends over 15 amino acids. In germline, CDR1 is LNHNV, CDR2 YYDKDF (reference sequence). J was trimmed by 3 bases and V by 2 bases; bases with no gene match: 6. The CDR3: CATSRFTSGFYEQYF. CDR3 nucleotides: TGTGCCACCAGCAGATTCACTAGCGGTTTCTACGAGCAGTACTTC. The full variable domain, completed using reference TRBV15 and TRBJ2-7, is DAMVIQNPRYQVTQFGKPVTLSCSQTLNHNVMYWYQQKSSQAPKLLFHYYDKDFNNEADTPDNFQSRRPNTSFCFLDIRSPGLGDTAMYLCATSRFTSGFYEQYFGPGTRLTVT.

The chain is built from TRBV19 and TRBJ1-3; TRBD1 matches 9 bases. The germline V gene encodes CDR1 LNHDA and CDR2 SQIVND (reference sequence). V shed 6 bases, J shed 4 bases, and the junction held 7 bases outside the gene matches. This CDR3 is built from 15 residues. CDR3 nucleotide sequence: TGTGCCAGTAGCCAACAGGGGGCGGGAGGAAACACCATATATTTT. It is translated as CASSQQGAGGNTIYF.

The CDR3: CASSQDSRPLAPYNEQFF. CDR3 sequence (DNA): TGCGCCAGCAGCCAAGATAGCCGCCCACTAGCGCCTTACAATGAGCAGTTCTTC. The chain employs TRBV4-3 and TRBJ2-1; 7 bases fit TRBD2. CDR1 and CDR2 (germline): LGHNA, YSLEER. Germline trimming cut 0 bases from V and 4 bases from J; bases unmatched to any gene: 12. The CDR3 loop spans 18 amino acids.

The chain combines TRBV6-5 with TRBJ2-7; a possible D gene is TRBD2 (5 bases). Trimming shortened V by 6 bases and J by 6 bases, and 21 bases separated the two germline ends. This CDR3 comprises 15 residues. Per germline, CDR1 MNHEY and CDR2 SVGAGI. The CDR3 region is CASSPYGVATGEQYF. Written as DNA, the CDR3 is TGTGCCAGCAGCCCATATGGGGTAGCGACGGGCGAGCAGTACTTC.

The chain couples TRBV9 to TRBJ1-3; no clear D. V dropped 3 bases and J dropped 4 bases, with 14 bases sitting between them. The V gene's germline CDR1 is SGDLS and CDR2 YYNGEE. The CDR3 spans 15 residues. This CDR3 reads CASSAGRGAGNTIYF. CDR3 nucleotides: TGTGCCAGCAGCGCCGGACGGGGAGCGGGAAACACCATATATTTT.

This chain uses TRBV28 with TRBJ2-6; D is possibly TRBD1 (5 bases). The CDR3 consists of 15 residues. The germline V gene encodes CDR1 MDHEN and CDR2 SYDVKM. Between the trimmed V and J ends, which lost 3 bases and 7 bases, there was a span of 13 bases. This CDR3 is CASSFDSLGANVLTF. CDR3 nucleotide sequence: TGTGCCAGCAGTTTCGACAGCCTTGGAGCCAACGTCCTGACTTTC.

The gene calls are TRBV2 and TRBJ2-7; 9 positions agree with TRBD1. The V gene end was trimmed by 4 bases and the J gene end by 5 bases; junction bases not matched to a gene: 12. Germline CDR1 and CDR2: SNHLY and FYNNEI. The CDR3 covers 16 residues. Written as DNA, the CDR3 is TGTGCCAGCAGTGCAACAGGGGGCTTCCCGAGAAACGAGCAGTACTTC. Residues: CASSATGGFPRNEQYF.

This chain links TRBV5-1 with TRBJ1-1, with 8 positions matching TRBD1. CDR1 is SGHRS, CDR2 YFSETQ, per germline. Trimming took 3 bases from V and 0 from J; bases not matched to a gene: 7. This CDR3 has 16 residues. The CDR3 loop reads CASSSGQGTMNTEAFF. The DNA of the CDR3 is TGCGCCAGCAGCTCCGGACAGGGAACCATGAACACTGAAGCTTTCTTT.

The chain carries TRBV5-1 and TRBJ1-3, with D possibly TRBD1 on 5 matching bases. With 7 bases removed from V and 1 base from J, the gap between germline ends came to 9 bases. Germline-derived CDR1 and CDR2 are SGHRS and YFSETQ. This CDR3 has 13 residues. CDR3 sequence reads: CASSPGSGNTIYF. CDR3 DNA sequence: TGCGCCAGCTCCCCAGGGTCTGGAAACACCATATATTTT. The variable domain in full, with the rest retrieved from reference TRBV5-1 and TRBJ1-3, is KAGVTQTPRYLIKTRGQQVTLSCSPISGHRSVSWYQQTPGQGLQFLFEYFSETQRNKGNFPGRFSGRQFSNSRSEMNVSTLELGDSALYLCASSPGSGNTIYFGEGSWLTVV.